Here is one T cell receptor beta chain with its context. Its specificity is unknown. The source of the sample is a study of cytomegalovirus exposure and HLA in healthy donors. V lost 1 base and J lost 0; bases outside the gene matches: 11. The germline V gene has CDR1 SGHRS and CDR2 YFSETQ. The CDR3 contains 20 residues. The study's findings and limits: Earlier analysis looked at TCR beta V segments, and most were productive about 90% or about 30% of the time.

Primers for the PCR totalled 60 Vbeta and 13 Jbeta. TCRdb keeps only in-frame clones here, not all; method: immunoSEQ multiplex PCR. In the table there are about 89,000 clones, over 75% of which are singletons. The TCR originated in a female donor in good health and CMV-seropositive. Sequencing was done on a sample of PBMCs. The chain uses TRBV5-1 and TRBJ2-3; TRBD2 matches 13 bases. CDR3 amino acids: CASSLNRGLAGPSSTDTQYF. The CDR3 DNA follows: TGCGCCAGCAGCTTGAACCGGGGACTAGCGGGACCCTCTAGCACAGATACGCAGTATTTT.